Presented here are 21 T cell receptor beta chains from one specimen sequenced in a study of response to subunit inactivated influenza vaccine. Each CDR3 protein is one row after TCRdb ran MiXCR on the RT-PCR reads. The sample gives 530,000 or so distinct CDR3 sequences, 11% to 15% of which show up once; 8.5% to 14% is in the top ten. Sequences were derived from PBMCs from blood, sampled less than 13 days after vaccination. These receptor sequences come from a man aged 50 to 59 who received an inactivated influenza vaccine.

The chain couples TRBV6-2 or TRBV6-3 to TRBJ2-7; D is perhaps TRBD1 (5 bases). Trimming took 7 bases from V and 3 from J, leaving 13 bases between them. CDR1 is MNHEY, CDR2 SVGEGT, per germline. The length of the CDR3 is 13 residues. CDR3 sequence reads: CASTRAGHYEQYF. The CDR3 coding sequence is TGTGCCAGCACAAGGGCAGGACACTACGAGCAGTACTTC.

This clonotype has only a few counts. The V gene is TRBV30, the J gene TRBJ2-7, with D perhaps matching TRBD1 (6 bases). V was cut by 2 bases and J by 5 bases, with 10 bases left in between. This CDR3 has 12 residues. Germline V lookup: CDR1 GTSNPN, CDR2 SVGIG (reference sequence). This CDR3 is CAWSWDKNEQYF. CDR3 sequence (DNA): TGTGCCTGGAGTTGGGACAAAAACGAGCAGTACTTC.

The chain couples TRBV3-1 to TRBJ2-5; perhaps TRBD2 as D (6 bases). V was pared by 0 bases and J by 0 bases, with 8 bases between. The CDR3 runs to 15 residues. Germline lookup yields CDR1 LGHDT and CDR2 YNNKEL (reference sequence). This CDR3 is CASSQDWRDQETQYF. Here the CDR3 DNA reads TGTGCCAGCAGCCAAGATTGGAGGGACCAAGAGACCCAGTACTTC.

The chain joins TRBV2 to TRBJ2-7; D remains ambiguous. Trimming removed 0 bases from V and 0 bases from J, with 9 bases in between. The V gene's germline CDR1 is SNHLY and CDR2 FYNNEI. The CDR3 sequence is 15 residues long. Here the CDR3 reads CASSEASRSSYEQYF. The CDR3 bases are TGTGCCAGCAGTGAAGCTAGCCGAAGCTCCTACGAGCAGTACTTC.

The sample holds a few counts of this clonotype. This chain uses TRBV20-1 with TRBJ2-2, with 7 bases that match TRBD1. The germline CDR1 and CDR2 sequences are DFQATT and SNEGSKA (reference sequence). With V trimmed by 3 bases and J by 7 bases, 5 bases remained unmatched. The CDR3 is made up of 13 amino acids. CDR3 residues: CSARDRSVGELFF. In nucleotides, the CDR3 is TGCAGTGCTAGGGACAGGTCTGTCGGGGAGCTGTTTTTT.

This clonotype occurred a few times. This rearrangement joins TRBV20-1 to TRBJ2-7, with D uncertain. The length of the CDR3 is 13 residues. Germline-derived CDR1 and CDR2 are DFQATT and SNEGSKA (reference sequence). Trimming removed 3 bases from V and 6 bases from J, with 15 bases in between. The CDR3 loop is CSASVVAAGEQYF. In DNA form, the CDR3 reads TGCAGTGCTAGTGTCGTCGCGGCCGGCGAGCAGTACTTC.

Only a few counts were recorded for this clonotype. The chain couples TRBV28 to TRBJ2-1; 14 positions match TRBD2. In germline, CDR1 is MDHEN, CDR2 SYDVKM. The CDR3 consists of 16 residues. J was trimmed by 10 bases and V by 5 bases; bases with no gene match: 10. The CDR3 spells CASSPIGLAGGGEQFF. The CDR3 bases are TGTGCCAGCAGTCCCATAGGACTAGCGGGGGGAGGGGAGCAGTTCTTC.

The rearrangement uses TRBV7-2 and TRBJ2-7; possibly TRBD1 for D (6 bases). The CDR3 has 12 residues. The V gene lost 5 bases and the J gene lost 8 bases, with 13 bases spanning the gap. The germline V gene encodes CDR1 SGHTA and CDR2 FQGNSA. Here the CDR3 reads CASSAQGIQQYF. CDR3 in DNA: TGTGCCAGCAGCGCACAGGGAATCCAGCAGTACTTC.

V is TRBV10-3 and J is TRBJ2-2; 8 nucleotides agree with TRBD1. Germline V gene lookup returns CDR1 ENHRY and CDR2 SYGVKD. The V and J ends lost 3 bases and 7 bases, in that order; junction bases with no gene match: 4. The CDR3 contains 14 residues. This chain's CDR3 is CAISDQGASGELFF. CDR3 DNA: TGTGCCATCAGTGACCAGGGGGCAAGCGGGGAGCTGTTTTTT.

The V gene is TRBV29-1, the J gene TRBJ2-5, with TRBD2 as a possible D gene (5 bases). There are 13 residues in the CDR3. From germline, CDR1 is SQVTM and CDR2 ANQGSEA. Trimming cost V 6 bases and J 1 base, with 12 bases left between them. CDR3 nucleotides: TGCAGCGTCCGGACTGACATCCAAGAGACCCAGTACTTC. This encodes CSVRTDIQETQYF. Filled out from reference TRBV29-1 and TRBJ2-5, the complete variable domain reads SAVISQKPSRDICQRGTSLTIQCQVDSQVTMMFWYRQQPGQSLTLIATANQGSEATYESGFVIDKFPISRPNLTFSTLTVSNMSPEDSSIYLCSVRTDIQETQYFGPGTRLLVL.

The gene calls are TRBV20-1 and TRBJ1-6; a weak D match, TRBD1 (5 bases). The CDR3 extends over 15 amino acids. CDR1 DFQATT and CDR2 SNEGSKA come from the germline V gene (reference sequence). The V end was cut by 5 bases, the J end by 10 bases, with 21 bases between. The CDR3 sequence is CSASRGALGESPLHF. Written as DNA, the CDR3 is TGCAGTGCTTCCCGAGGTGCCCTAGGGGAATCACCCCTCCACTTT.

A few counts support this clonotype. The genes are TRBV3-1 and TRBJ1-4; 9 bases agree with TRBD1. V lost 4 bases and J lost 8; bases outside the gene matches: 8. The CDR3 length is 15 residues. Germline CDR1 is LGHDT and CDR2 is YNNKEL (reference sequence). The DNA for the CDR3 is TGTGCCAGCAGCCCGAGGGACAGGGTGGAGGAAAAACTGTTTTTT. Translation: CASSPRDRVEEKLFF.

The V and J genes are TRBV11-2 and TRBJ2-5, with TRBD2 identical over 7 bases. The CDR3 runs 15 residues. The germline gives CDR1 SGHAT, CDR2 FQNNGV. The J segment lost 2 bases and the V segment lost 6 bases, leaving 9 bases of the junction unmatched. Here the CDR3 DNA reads TGTGCCAGCAGTTTGGGGCGGGGGATACAAGAGACCCAGTACTTC. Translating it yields CASSLGRGIQETQYF.

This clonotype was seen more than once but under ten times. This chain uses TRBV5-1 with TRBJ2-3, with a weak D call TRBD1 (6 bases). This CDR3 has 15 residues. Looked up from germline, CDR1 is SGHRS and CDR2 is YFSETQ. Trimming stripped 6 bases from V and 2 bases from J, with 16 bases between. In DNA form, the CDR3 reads TGCGCCAGCACCCACTCAGGGGTCCCCACAGATACGCAGTATTTT. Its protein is CASTHSGVPTDTQYF.

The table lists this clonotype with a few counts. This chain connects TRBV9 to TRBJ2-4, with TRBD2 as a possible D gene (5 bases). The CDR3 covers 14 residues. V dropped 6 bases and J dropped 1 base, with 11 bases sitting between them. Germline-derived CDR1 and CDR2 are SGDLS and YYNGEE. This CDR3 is CASNEGLAKNIQYF. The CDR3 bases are TGTGCCAGCAACGAGGGCTTGGCCAAAAACATTCAGTACTTC.

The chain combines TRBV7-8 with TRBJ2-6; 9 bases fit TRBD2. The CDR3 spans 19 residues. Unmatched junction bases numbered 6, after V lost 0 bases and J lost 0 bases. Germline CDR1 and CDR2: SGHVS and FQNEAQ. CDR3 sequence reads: CASSLAVRLAASGANVLTF. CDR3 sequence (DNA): TGTGCCAGCAGCTTAGCGGTGAGACTAGCGGCCTCTGGGGCCAACGTCCTGACTTTC.

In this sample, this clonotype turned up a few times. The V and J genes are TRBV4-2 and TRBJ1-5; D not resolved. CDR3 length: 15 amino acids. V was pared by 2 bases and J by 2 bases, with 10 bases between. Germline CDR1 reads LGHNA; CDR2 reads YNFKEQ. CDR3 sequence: CASSQKMEGNQPQHF. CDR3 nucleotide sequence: TGTGCCAGCAGCCAAAAGATGGAGGGCAATCAGCCCCAGCATTTT.

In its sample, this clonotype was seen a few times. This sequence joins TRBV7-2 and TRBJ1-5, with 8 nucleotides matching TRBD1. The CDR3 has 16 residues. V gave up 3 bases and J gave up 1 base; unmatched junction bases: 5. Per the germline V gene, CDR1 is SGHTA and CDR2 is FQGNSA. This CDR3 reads CASSFQGARSNQPQHF. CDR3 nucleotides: TGTGCCAGCAGCTTCCAGGGGGCGCGGAGCAATCAGCCCCAGCATTTT. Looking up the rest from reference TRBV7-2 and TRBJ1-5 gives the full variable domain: GAGVSQSPSNKVTEKGKDVELRCDPISGHTALYWYRQSLGQGLEFLIYFQGNSAPDKSGLPSDRFSAERTGGSVSTLTIQRTQQEDSAVYLCASSFQGARSNQPQHFGDGTRLSIL.

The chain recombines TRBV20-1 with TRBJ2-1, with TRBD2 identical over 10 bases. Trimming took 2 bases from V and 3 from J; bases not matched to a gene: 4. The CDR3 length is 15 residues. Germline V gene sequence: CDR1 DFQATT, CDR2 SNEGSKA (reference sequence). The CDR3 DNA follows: TGCAGTGCTAGACCGACTAGCGGGTTCTACAATGAGCAGTTCTTC. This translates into CSARPTSGFYNEQFF.

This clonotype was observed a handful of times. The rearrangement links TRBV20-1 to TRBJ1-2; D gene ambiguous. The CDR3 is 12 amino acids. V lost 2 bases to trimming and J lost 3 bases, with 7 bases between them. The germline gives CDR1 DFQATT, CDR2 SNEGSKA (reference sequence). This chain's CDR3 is CSARRQDYGYTF. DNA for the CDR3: TGCAGTGCTAGACGGCAGGACTATGGCTACACCTTC.

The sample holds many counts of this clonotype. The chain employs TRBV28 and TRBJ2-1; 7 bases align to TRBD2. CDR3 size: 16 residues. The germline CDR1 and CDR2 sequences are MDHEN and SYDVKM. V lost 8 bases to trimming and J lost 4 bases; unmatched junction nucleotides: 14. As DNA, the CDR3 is TGTGCCAGCTCTTCTGGCGGGAGTGGTCGATACAATGAGCAGTTCTTC. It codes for CASSSGGSGRYNEQFF.